This T cell receptor (beta chain) was sequenced for a study of regulatory T cells in long-lasting Graves disease. The CDR3 runs 12 residues. The V end was cut by 1 base, the J end by 9 bases, with 8 bases between. CDR1 is MGHRA, CDR2 YSYEKL, per germline. The TCR beta library used iRepertoire HTBI primers with Arm-PCR amplification of CDR3. One entry per CDR3 protein results from TCRdb running MiXCR on the multiplex PCR reads. The sample has 680,000 or so distinct CDR3 sequences; roughly 16% are singletons. Documented time point: newly diagnosed GD, antithyroid drugs for less than 3 months. The TCR library was made from RNA that had been extracted from PBMCs in TRIzol. The same sample was also studied in work on T cells in Graves' hyperthyroidism and ophthalmopathy.

The sequence was obtained from a woman aged 25 to 39 with Graves disease. The specimen comprised peripheral blood mononuclear cells (PBMCs), sampled at new diagnosis, from a patient treated with antithyroid drugs. The chain combines TRBV4-1 with TRBJ2-3; D is uncertain. The CDR3 nucleotides read TGCGCCAGCAGCCAAGGATGGGGAACGCAGTATTTT. Translating it yields CASSQGWGTQYF.